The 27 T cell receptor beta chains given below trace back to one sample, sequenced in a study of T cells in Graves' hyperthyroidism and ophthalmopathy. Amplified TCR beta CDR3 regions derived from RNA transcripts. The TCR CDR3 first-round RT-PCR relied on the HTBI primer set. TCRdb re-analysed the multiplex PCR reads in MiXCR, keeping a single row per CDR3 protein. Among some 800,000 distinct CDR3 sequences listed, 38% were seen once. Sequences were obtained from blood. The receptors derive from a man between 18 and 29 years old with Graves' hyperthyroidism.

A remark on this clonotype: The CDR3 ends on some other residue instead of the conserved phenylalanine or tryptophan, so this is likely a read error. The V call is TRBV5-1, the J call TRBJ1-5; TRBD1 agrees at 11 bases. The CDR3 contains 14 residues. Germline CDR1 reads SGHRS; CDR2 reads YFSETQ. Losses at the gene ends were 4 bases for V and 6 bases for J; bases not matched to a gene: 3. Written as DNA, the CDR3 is TGCGCCAGCAGCGGACAGGGGGCTGGTCAGCCCCAGCATCTT. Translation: CASSGQGAGQPQHL.

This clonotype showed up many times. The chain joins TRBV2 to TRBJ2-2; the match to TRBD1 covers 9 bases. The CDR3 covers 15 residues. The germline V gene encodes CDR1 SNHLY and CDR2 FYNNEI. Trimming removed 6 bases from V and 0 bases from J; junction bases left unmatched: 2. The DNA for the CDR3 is TGTGCCAGCAGGGGGGACAGGGCGAACACCGGGGAGCTGTTTTTT. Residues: CASRGDRANTGELFF.

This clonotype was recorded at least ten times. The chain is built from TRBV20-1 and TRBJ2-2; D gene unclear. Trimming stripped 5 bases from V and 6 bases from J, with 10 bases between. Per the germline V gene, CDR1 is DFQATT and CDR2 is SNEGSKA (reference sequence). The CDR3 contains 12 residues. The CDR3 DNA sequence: TGCAGTGCTGGCTGGACCTCCGGGGAGCTGTTTTTT. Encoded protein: CSAGWTSGELFF.

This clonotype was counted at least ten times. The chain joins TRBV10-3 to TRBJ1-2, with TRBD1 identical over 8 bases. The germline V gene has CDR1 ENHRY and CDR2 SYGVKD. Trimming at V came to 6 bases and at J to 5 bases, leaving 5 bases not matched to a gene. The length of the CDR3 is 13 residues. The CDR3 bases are TGTGCCATCAGAGGACAGGGCCCTTATGGCTACACCTTC. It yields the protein CAIRGQGPYGYTF.

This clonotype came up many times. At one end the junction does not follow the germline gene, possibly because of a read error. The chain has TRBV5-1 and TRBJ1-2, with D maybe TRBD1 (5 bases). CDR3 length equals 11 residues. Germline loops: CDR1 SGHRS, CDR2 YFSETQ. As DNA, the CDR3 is TGTGCCAGCAGTTTAGGGGCTGGCTACACCTTC. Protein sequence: CASSLGAGYTF.

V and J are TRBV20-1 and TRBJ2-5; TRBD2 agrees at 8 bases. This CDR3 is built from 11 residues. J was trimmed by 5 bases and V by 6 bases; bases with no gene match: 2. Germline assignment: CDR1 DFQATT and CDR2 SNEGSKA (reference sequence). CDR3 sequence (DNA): TGCAGTGCCGGGGGGGGGGAGACCCAGTACTTC. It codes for CSAGGGETQYF.

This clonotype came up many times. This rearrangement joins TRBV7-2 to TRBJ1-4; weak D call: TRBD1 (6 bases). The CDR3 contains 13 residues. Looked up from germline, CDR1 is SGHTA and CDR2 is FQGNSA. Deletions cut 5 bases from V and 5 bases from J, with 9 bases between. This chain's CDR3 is CASSRDRNEKLFF. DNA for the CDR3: TGTGCCAGCAGCCGAGACAGGAATGAAAAACTGTTTTTT.

The CDR3 DNA sequence: TGTGCCAGTAGTATTTTATCGGGGTCCACTGAAGCTTTCTTT. Its protein is CASSILSGSTEAFF. The chain couples TRBV19 to TRBJ1-1, with D unresolved. The CDR3 is 14 amino acids. Trimming left V 3 bases short and J 4 bases short, with 12 bases between. In germline, CDR1 is LNHDA, CDR2 SQIVND (reference sequence).

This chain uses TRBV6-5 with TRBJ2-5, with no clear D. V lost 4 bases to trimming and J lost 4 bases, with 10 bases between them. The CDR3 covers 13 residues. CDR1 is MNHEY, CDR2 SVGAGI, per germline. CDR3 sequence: CASSSDGRETQYF. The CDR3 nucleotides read TGTGCCAGCAGTTCCGATGGACGAGAGACCCAGTACTTC.

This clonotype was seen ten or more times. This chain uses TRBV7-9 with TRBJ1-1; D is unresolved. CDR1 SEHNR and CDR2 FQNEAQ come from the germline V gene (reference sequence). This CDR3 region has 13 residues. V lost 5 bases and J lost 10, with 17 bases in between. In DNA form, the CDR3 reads TGTGCCAGCAGCGCCGACCGGGCCCTCGGAGCTTTCTTT. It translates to CASSADRALGAFF.

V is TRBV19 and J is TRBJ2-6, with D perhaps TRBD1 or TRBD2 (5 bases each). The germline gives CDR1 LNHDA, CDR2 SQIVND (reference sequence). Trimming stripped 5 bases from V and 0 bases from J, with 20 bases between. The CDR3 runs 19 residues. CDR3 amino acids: CASSGGPGRLSSGANVLTF. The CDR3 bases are TGTGCCAGTAGTGGGGGACCGGGACGGCTTTCCTCTGGGGCCAACGTCCTGACTTTC.

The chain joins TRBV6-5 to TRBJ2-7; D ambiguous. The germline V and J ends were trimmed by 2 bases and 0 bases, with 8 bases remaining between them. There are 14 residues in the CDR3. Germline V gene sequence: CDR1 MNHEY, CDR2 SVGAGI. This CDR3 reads CASSYEDHSYEQYF. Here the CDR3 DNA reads TGTGCCAGCAGTTACGAGGACCACTCCTACGAGCAGTACTTC.

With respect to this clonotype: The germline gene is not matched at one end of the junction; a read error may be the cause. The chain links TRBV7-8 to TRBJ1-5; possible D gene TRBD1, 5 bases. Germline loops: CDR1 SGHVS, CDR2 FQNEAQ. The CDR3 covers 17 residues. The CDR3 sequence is CASSDRVRERRNQPQHF. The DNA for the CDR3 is TGCGCCAGCAGCGATCGAGTCAGGGAAAGGAGGAATCAGCCCCAGCATTTT.

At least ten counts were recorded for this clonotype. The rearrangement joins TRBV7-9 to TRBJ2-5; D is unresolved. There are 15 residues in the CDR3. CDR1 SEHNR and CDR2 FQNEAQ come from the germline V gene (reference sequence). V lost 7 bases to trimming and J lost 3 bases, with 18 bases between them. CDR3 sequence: CASTESRWAEETQYF. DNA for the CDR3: TGTGCCAGCACCGAAAGCCGGTGGGCGGAAGAGACCCAGTACTTC.

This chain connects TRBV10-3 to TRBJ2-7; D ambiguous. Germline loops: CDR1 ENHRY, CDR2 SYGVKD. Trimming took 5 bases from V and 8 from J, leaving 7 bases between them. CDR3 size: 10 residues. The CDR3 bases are TGTGCCATCAGTCTTGGACAGCAGTACTTC. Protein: CAISLGQQYF.

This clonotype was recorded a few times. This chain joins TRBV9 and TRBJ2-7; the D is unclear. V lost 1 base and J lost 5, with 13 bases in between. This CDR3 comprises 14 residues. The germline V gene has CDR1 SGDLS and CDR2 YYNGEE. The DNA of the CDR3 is TGTGCCAGCAGCGTAACCGATTATTGGGACGAGCAGTACTTC. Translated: CASSVTDYWDEQYF. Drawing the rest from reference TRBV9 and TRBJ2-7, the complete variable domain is DSGVTQTPKHLITATGQRVTLRCSPRSGDLSVYWYQQSLDQGLQFLIQYYNGEERAKGNILERFSAQQFPDLHSELNLSSLELGDSALYFCASSVTDYWDEQYFGPGTRLTVT.

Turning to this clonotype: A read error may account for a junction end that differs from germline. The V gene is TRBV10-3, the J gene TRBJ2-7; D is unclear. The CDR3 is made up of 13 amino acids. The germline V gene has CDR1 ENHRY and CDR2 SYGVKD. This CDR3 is CASSDPIYYEQYF. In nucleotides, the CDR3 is TGTGCCAGCAGTGATCCCATCTACTACGAGCAGTACTTC.

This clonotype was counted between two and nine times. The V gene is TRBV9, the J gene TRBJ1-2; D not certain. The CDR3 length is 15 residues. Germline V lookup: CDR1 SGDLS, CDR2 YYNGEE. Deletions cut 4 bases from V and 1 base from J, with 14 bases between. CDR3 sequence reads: CASSQDRIHNYGYTF. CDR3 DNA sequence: TGTGCCAGCAGCCAAGATAGAATCCATAACTATGGCTACACCTTC.

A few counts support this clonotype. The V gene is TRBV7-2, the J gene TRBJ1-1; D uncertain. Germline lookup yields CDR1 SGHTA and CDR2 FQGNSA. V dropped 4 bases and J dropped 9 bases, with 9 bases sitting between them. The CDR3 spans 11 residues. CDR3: CASSSPAKAFF. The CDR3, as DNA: TGTGCCAGCAGCTCCCCGGCGAAAGCTTTCTTT. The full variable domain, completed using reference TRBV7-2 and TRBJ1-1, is GAGVSQSPSNKVTEKGKDVELRCDPISGHTALYWYRQSLGQGLEFLIYFQGNSAPDKSGLPSDRFSAERTGGSVSTLTIQRTQQEDSAVYLCASSSPAKAFFGQGTRLTVV.

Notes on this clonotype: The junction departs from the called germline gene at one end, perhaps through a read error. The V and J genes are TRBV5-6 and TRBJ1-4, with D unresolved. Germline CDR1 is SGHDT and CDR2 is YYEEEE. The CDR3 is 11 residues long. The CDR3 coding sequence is TGTGTCAGCAGCTCTGTAGAAAAACTGTTTTTT. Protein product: CVSSSVEKLFF.

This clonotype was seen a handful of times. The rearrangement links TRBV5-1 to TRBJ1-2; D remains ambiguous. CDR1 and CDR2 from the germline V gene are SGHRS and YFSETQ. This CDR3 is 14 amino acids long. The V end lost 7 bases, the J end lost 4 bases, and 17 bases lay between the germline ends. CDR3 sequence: CASRRETVFYGYTF. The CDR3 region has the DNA TGCGCCAGCCGCCGGGAGACTGTTTTCTATGGCTACACCTTC.

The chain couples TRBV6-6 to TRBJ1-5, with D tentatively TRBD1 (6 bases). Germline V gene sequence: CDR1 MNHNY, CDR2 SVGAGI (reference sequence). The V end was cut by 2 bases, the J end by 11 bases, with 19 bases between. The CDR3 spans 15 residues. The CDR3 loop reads CASSYTHRPTGSQHF. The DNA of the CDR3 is TGTGCCAGCAGTTACACACACAGGCCAACAGGGTCCCAGCATTTT.

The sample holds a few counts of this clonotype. DNA of the CDR3: TGCAGTGCTAGAGATCTCGGGCGGGCAATGAACACTGAAGCTTTCTTT. It specifies CSARDLGRAMNTEAFF. The chain joins TRBV20-1 to TRBJ1-1; D is uncertain. There are 16 residues in the CDR3. The germline V gene encodes CDR1 DFQATT and CDR2 SNEGSKA (reference sequence). V was clipped by 0 bases and J by 0 bases, with 14 bases between them.

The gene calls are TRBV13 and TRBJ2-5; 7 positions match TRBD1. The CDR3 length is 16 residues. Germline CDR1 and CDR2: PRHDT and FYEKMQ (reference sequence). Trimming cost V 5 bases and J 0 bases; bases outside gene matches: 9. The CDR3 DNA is TGTGCCAGCAGCCCAGGACAGGCTCTGTACCAAGAGACCCAGTACTTC. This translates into CASSPGQALYQETQYF.

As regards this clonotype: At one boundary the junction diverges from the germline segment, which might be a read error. The CDR3 protein is CASSYVWDGQHF. The CDR3 DNA reads as TGTGCCAGCAGTTACGTCTGGGACGGGCAGCACTTC. The J gene is TRBJ2-7, the V gene TRBV25-1, with D perhaps matching TRBD1 or TRBD2 (5 bases each). The CDR3 covers 12 residues. Per the germline V gene, CDR1 is MGHDK and CDR2 is SYGVNS.

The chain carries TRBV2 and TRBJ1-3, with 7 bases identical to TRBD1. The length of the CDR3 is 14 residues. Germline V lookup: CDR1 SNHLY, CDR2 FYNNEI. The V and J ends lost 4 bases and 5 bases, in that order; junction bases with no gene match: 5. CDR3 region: CASSVPGQRNTIYF. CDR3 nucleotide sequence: TGTGCCAGCAGTGTTCCGGGACAGCGAAACACCATATATTTT.

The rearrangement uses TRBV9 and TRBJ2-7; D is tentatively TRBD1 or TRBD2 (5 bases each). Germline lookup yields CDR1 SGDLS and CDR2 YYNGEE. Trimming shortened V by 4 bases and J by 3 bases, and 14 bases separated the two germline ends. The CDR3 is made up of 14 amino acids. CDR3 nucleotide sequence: TGTGCCAGCAGCTACGAGGGGAGCGGCTACGAGCAGTACTTC. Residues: CASSYEGSGYEQYF.